The clone carrying this T cell receptor (beta chain) was counted many times. Its target is not known. The sample comes from a study of neurological immune-mediated disorders. Study-level information: Of the approximately 35 patients with multiple sclerosis, roughly 30 had relapsing-remitting MS, whereas the remaining 3 had secondary progressive MS. Study-level points and caveats: The study found no CDR3 amino acid sequences shared by expanded clones across subjects, suggesting private repertoires in all groups. The multiple sclerosis repertoire cluster was not associated with any clinical or MRI feature.

Germline assignment: CDR1 SGHRS and CDR2 YFSETQ. V lost 4 bases and J lost 7; bases outside the gene matches: 5. This CDR3 comprises 14 residues. 5'RACE generated cDNA with 10-nucleotide random UMIs. Each CDR3 protein gets one entry after TCRdb re-called the 5' RACE reads with MiXCR. The table lists about 120,000 distinct CDR3 sequences, roughly 3.1% of them singletons, with over 1% in the top ten. Sequenced: PBMCs. The rearrangement links TRBV5-1 to TRBJ2-2; 9 bases agree with TRBD1. The TCR originated in a woman aged 25 to 39 with multiple sclerosis. For the CDR3, the DNA is TGCGCCAGCAGCCCCGGGACAGGGATCGGGGAGCTGTTTTTT. Its protein is CASSPGTGIGELFF.